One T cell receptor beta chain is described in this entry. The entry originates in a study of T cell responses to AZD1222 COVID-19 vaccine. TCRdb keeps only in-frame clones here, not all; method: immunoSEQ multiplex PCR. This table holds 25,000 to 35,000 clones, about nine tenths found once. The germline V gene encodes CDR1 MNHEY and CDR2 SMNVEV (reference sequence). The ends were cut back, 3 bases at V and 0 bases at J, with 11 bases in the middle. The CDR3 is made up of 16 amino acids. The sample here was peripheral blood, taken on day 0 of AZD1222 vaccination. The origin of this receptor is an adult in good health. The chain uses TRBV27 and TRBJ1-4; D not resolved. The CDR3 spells CASSFRKNPTNEKLFF. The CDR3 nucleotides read TGTGCCAGCAGTTTCCGGAAAAACCCAACTAATGAAAAACTGTTTTTT.